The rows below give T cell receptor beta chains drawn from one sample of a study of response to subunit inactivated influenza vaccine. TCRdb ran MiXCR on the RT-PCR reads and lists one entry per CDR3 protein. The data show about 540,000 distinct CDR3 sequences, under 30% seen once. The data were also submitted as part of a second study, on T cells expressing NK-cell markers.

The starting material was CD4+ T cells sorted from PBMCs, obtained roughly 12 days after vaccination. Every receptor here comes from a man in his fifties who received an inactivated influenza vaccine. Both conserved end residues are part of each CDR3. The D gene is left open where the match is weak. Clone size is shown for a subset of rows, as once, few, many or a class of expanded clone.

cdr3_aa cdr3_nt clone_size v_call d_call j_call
CSARVVSPNTEAFF TGCAGTGCTAGAGTTGTCAGCCCGAACACTGAAGCTTTCTTT few TRBV20-1 . TRBJ1-1
CASSLERNTDTQYF TGTGCCAGCAGCTTAGAGAGGAACACAGATACGCAGTATTTT . TRBV7-2 . TRBJ2-3
CASSQEAGHPNEKLFF TGCGCCAGCAGCCAAGAGGCGGGACATCCTAATGAAAAACTGTTTTTT few TRBV4-3 . TRBJ1-4
CASSFGLFYEQYF TGTGCCAGCAGCTTCGGACTTTTCTACGAGCAGTACTTC few TRBV7-6 . TRBJ2-7
CASQVRLAGAEQYF TGTGCCAGCCAGGTCCGGTTAGCGGGAGCCGAGCAGTACTTC few TRBV2 TRBD2 TRBJ2-7
CSGGDRVNTEAFF TGCAGCGGGGGGGACAGAGTTAACACTGAAGCTTTCTTT . TRBV20-1 TRBD1 TRBJ1-1
CAISPAGAGGADTQYF TGTGCCATCAGTCCTGCCGGGGCGGGAGGCGCGGATACGCAGTATTTT few TRBV10-3 TRBD2 TRBJ2-3
CSARGSADYNSPLHF TGCAGTGCTAGAGGGTCGGCCGACTATAATTCACCCCTCCACTTT . TRBV20-1 . TRBJ1-6
CAISELGEQFF TGTGCCATCAGTGAATTGGGTGAGCAGTTCTTC many TRBV10-3 . TRBJ2-1
CASSWGQAREAFF TGCGCCAGCAGCTGGGGACAGGCCCGGGAGGCTTTCTTT . TRBV5-1 TRBD1 TRBJ1-1
CASSLGRERTQFF TGTGCCAGCAGCTTAGGGCGGGAGAGGACGCAGTTCTTC many TRBV7-8 TRBD2 TRBJ2-1
CSARERTGNQETQYF TGCAGTGCTAGAGAAAGGACAGGGAACCAAGAGACCCAGTACTTC . TRBV20-1 TRBD1 TRBJ2-5
CASSPTLAGGSNEQFF TGTGCCAGCTCACCCACCCTAGCGGGGGGGAGCAATGAGCAGTTCTTC few TRBV18 TRBD2 TRBJ2-1
CASSSLGAGDYQETQYF TGTGCCAGCAGTTCCCTGGGGGCCGGGGACTATCAAGAGACCCAGTACTTC . TRBV6-5 . TRBJ2-5
CASSQRGANSPLHF TGTGCCAGCAGCCAAAGAGGTGCTAATTCACCCCTCCACTTT . TRBV3-1 . TRBJ1-6
CASSVRGGAKNIQYF TGTGCCAGCAGCGTTCGGGGGGGGGCCAAAAACATTCAGTACTTC . TRBV7-9 TRBD2 TRBJ2-4
CASSQDRDGTYNEQFF TGTGCCAGCAGCCAAGATCGGGACGGTACTTACAATGAGCAGTTCTTC many TRBV4-2 . TRBJ2-1
CSARQARVSGELFF TGCAGTGCGCGTCAAGCGCGGGTGTCCGGGGAGCTGTTTTTT many TRBV20-1 . TRBJ2-2
CASSRQGALVNTEAFF TGTGCCAGCAGCCGGCAGGGGGCTCTGGTGAACACTGAAGCTTTCTTT few TRBV12-3/TRBV12-4 TRBD1 TRBJ1-1
CASSIGGGRRTDTQYF TGTGCCAGCAGTATCGGGGGGGGGAGACGCACAGATACGCAGTATTTT . TRBV6-1 TRBD2 TRBJ2-3
CASSQDYVRETYGYTF TGTGCCAGCAGCCAAGATTACGTCAGGGAAACCTATGGCTACACCTTC few TRBV3-1 . TRBJ1-2
CASSLRGGGGTQYF TGTGCCAGCAGCTTAAGAGGGGGCGGCGGGACCCAGTACTTC few TRBV7-8 TRBD1 TRBJ2-5